This T cell receptor beta chain stems from a study of radiation and T cells in renal cell carcinoma. Study findings and constraints: From baseline, blood top tumor clonotypes peaked at 2 weeks post-radiation.

Data came from immunoSEQ multiplex PCR; TCRdb stores just in-frame clones and leaves some out. The repertoire consists of more than 75,000 clones, with 70% to 85% occurring once and the leading ten covering approximately 6.4%. In regard to this clone: Antigen: not known.

Germline values: CDR1 SGDLS, CDR2 YYNGEE. V lost 0 bases and J lost 2, with 11 bases in between. The CDR3 sequence is 15 residues long. Time point noted: baseline pretreatment blood. The treatment: 15 Gy SBRT to primary tumor, nephrectomy 4 weeks later. The material was blood, obtained from a patient whose treatment included radiotherapy and nephrectomy. This chain uses TRBV9 with TRBJ2-5; D unresolved. The TCR sequence derives from a man in his sixties with renal cell carcinoma. The chain's CDR3 is CASSVASTVQETQYF. For the CDR3, the DNA is TGTGCCAGCAGCGTAGCTAGTACAGTTCAAGAGACCCAGTACTTC.